The T cell receptor (beta chain) described here comes from a study of blood T cell repertoires in COVID-19 (dated by TCRdb to 2018 to 2021). Regarding the complete study: Samples from collaborators originated in the United States, Italy and Spain and spanned both the acute and convalescent phases of COVID-19. The material from the prospective study consisted of cDNA or gDNA derived from T cells, B-cell-depleted T cells, or PBMCs. Subjects who had been exposed to COVID-19, were actively infected with it, or had recovered from it provided the deeply sampled blood TCRbeta repertoires that made up the dataset. The repertoires were released in a freely available public database intended as a resource for research on the immune response to SARS-CoV-2. The samples were drawn from two sources: the first 160 participants of the ongoing ImmuneRACE study, and 950 to 1,500 subjects contributed by 6 global collaborators. Sample metadata almost always included a de-identified subject ID, COVID-19 status, age in years and sex. HLA class I and class II types, where available, came from metadata supplied by the sample provider rather than from assay-based typing.

Points on this clone: Its binding antigen is unknown. Per-base quality was not reported, and no clone a single base away is much larger than it.

The full study reports these points: The quantity of clinical and demographic metadata differed by source and by participant and was supplied without curation.

CDR1 and CDR2 are drawn from the germline V gene: SGHAT, FQNNGV. From its cysteine to its phenylalanine, the CDR3 spans 13 amino acids. Of all the DNA, just the CDR3 is kept, 39 bases in frame from base 1. The V and J ends are trimmed by 2 bases and 6 bases, leaving 7 bases between them. Whole blood was collected in K2EDTA tubes by collaborating institutions according to the institutions' own protocols. For TCRbeta analysis, collaborators shipped samples as frozen whole blood, isolated PBMCs, or DNA extracted from either of those sample types. The immunoSEQ Assay, a bias-controlled multiplex PCR, was used to amplify TCRbeta CDR3 regions from genomic DNA. In the authors' own workflow: The number of nucleated cells in each sample was estimated by amplification of reference gene primers within the assay. Sequence reads were collapsed and filtered to measure the absolute abundance of every unique TCRbeta CDR3 rearrangement. For each sample, productive Simpson clonality was calculated by taking the square root of Simpson's diversity index across productive rearrangements. Imported from immuneACCESS, the table was reduced by TCRdb to in-frame sequences with V and J called. These copies leave out some clones; in studies compared against another copy, an unresolved V gene accounts for under half, and the cause of the remainder is not known. V and J calls and clone size follow that table, whereas D and trimming were derived from the DNA. The sample table contains roughly 260,000 clones; only one count was recorded for more than 60% of them. The top ten hold 3% to 4% of the sample.

Sequencing input: peripheral blood. The origin of this receptor is a woman aged 40 to 49 with active or convalescent COVID-19. The sequence joins TRBV11-2 to TRBJ2-2; no D gene can be assigned with confidence. The DNA sequence is given as TGTGCCAGCAGCTTATCCGGGTCCGGGGAGCTGTTTTTT. Translated, it reads CASSLSGSGELFF.